The present entry profiles one TCR beta chain with its context. This table comes from immunoSEQ multiplex PCR, and its TCRdb copy is limited to in-frame clones, with some not included. The sample includes 120,000 to 150,000 clones, more than 85% of them seen just once. CDR1 is LNHDA and CDR2 is SQIVND in the germline V gene (reference sequence). Trimming shortened V by 1 base and J by 7 bases, and 8 bases separated the two germline ends. This CDR3 is 13 amino acids long. The data are from a study of cytotoxic CD8 clonotypes in ibrutinib-treated CLL. This receptor was obtained from a human donor with chronic lymphocytic leukemia. Sequenced here: PBMCs, sampled after 12 months of ibrutinib treatment. The J gene is TRBJ1-5, the V gene TRBV19; possibly TRBD1 for D (5 bases). DNA of the CDR3: TGTGCCAGTAGTATAGGGACAAGACAGCCCCAGCATTTT. It encodes CASSIGTRQPQHF.